Listed below are T cell receptor beta chains from one sample, sequenced in a study of T cell responses to AZD1222 COVID-19 vaccine. TCRdb's copy holds only in-frame clones and misses some; the assay was immunoSEQ multiplex PCR. The data contain about 150,000 clones, roughly 86% of them seen just once; the ten biggest clones take up around 5%. The sequences come from peripheral blood, collected 28 days after the second AZD1222 dose. These receptors were obtained from an adult who received the AZD1222 COVID-19 vaccine. CDR3s include the opening cysteine and the closing phenylalanine or tryptophan. Fields, in order: J gene, clone size, D gene, V gene, CDR3 protein, CDR3 DNA. A D gene is named only where the DNA matches it firmly. Clone size, where shown, is once, few, many, or a class for clones that have expanded.

J gene: TRBJ1-1
clone size: -
D gene: -
V gene: TRBV18
CDR3 protein: CASSRNKGINTEAFF
CDR3 DNA: TGTGCCAGCTCACGAAACAAGGGAATTAACACTGAAGCTTTCTTT

J gene: TRBJ2-2
clone size: -
D gene: -
V gene: TRBV19
CDR3 protein: CAIQGETGELFF
CDR3 DNA: TGTGCCATTCAAGGGGAGACCGGGGAGCTGTTTTTT

J gene: TRBJ2-1
clone size: once
D gene: -
V gene: TRBV3-1/TRBV3-2
CDR3 protein: CASSQGAQGEQFF
CDR3 DNA: TGTGCCAGCAGCCAAGGGGCGCAGGGCGAGCAGTTCTTC

J gene: TRBJ2-1
clone size: -
D gene: -
V gene: TRBV3-1/TRBV3-2
CDR3 protein: CASIPPGQFF
CDR3 DNA: TGTGCCAGCATCCCCCCCGGGCAGTTCTTC

J gene: TRBJ1-5
clone size: few
D gene: -
V gene: TRBV19
CDR3 protein: CASLGEGLTHSNQPQHF
CDR3 DNA: TGTGCCAGCCTTGGGGAGGGGTTAACTCATAGCAATCAGCCCCAGCATTTT

J gene: TRBJ2-7
clone size: few
D gene: TRBD1
V gene: TRBV11-2
CDR3 protein: CASSLGWIGTGGGEQYF
CDR3 DNA: TGTGCCAGCAGCTTAGGGTGGATTGGGACAGGGGGCGGCGAGCAGTACTTC

J gene: TRBJ2-1
clone size: -
D gene: TRBD2
V gene: TRBV5-1
CDR3 protein: CASSWDYNPNNEQFF
CDR3 DNA: TGCGCCAGCAGCTGGGACTACAATCCGAACAATGAGCAGTTCTTC

J gene: TRBJ1-2
clone size: -
D gene: -
V gene: TRBV11-2
CDR3 protein: CASSLGRTYGYTF
CDR3 DNA: TGTGCCAGCAGCTTAGGCAGAACTTATGGCTACACCTTC

J gene: TRBJ1-2
clone size: -
D gene: TRBD1
V gene: TRBV6-5
CDR3 protein: CASSYQGQGAFGYTF
CDR3 DNA: TGTGCCAGCAGTTACCAAGGACAGGGGGCTTTTGGCTACACCTTC

J gene: TRBJ1-5
clone size: -
D gene: -
V gene: TRBV2
CDR3 protein: CASSTDGDSNQPQHF
CDR3 DNA: TGTGCCAGCAGTACGGACGGAGATAGCAATCAGCCCCAGCATTTT

J gene: TRBJ1-3
clone size: -
D gene: TRBD1
V gene: TRBV7-9
CDR3 protein: CASSPRGQQGGNTIYF
CDR3 DNA: TGTGCCAGCAGCCCCAGGGGACAGCAAGGAGGAAACACCATATATTTT

J gene: TRBJ2-7
clone size: -
D gene: -
V gene: TRBV5-6
CDR3 protein: CASSFTGSDEQYF
CDR3 DNA: TGTGCCAGCAGTTTTACAGGGTCCGACGAGCAGTACTTC

J gene: TRBJ2-5
clone size: -
D gene: -
V gene: TRBV4-1
CDR3 protein: CASSQDWGQQETQYF
CDR3 DNA: TGCGCCAGCAGCCAAGACTGGGGCCAACAAGAGACCCAGTACTTC

J gene: TRBJ1-3
clone size: -
D gene: -
V gene: TRBV7-5
CDR3 protein: CARTFGQGMPGNTIYF
CDR3 DNA: TGTGCCAGAACCTTTGGACAGGGAATGCCTGGAAACACCATATATTTT

J gene: TRBJ2-1
clone size: -
D gene: -
V gene: TRBV4-1
CDR3 protein: CASSQEGGVQLGQFF
CDR3 DNA: TGCGCCAGCAGCCAAGAGGGTGGGGTACAATTGGGGCAGTTCTTC

J gene: TRBJ2-2
clone size: -
D gene: -
V gene: TRBV12-3/TRBV12-4
CDR3 protein: CASSFWGTGELFF
CDR3 DNA: TGTGCCAGCAGTTTCTGGGGGACCGGGGAGCTGTTTTTT

J gene: TRBJ1-1
clone size: -
D gene: -
V gene: TRBV12-3/TRBV12-4
CDR3 protein: CASATINTEAFF
CDR3 DNA: TGTGCCAGCGCCACCATCAACACTGAAGCTTTCTTT

J gene: TRBJ1-3
clone size: once
D gene: TRBD1
V gene: TRBV10-3
CDR3 protein: CAISGTGVDTIYF
CDR3 DNA: TGTGCCATCAGTGGGACAGGGGTAGACACCATATATTTT

J gene: TRBJ2-5
clone size: -
D gene: -
V gene: TRBV6-5
CDR3 protein: CASRSLPGGGETQYF
CDR3 DNA: TGTGCCAGCAGGAGCCTTCCCGGGGGCGGCGAGACCCAGTACTTC

J gene: TRBJ1-2
clone size: -
D gene: -
V gene: TRBV28
CDR3 protein: CASSSHRVGYTF
CDR3 DNA: TGTGCCAGCAGTTCGCACAGGGTCGGCTACACCTTC

J gene: TRBJ2-5
clone size: -
D gene: -
V gene: TRBV5-1
CDR3 protein: CASSFQETQYF
CDR3 DNA: TGCGCCAGCAGCTTCCAAGAGACCCAGTACTTC

J gene: TRBJ1-6
clone size: -
D gene: -
V gene: TRBV19
CDR3 protein: CASSIGTIPFAYNSPLHF
CDR3 DNA: TGTGCCAGTAGTATTGGGACAATACCGTTCGCCTATAATTCACCCCTCCACTTT

J gene: TRBJ1-2
clone size: -
D gene: -
V gene: TRBV11-2
CDR3 protein: CASSLVNPGYGYTF
CDR3 DNA: TGTGCCAGCAGCTTAGTAAACCCCGGCTATGGCTACACCTTC

J gene: TRBJ1-2
clone size: few
D gene: -
V gene: TRBV30
CDR3 protein: CAWSSVPPGCTF
CDR3 DNA: TGTGCCTGGAGTTCGGTGCCCCCTGGATGCACCTTC

J gene: TRBJ2-5
clone size: -
D gene: -
V gene: TRBV6-5
CDR3 protein: CASSYSRAGQETQYF
CDR3 DNA: TGTGCCAGCAGTTACTCAAGAGCGGGCCAAGAGACCCAGTACTTC

J gene: TRBJ2-1
clone size: -
D gene: -
V gene: TRBV2
CDR3 protein: CATIQGTYNEQFF
CDR3 DNA: TGTGCCACGATCCAGGGGACCTACAATGAGCAGTTCTTC

J gene: TRBJ2-3
clone size: -
D gene: TRBD1
V gene: TRBV3-1/TRBV3-2
CDR3 protein: CASSQGETGAEQYF
CDR3 DNA: TGTGCCAGCAGCCAAGGCGAGACAGGGGCCGAGCAGTATTTT

J gene: TRBJ2-1
clone size: -
D gene: TRBD2
V gene: TRBV4-2
CDR3 protein: CASNTLAGGTEQFF
CDR3 DNA: TGTGCCAGCAACACACTAGCGGGGGGCACTGAGCAGTTCTTC

J gene: TRBJ1-5
clone size: -
D gene: -
V gene: TRBV18
CDR3 protein: CASSPSGTGQNQPQHF
CDR3 DNA: TGTGCCAGCTCACCATCGGGCACAGGCCAAAATCAGCCCCAGCATTTT

J gene: TRBJ2-5
clone size: -
D gene: TRBD2
V gene: TRBV7-2
CDR3 protein: CASSIAGLVETQYF
CDR3 DNA: TGTGCCAGCTCCATAGCGGGGCTCGTCGAGACCCAGTACTTC

J gene: TRBJ1-5
clone size: -
D gene: -
V gene: TRBV10-1
CDR3 protein: CASTADLDQPQHF
CDR3 DNA: TGCGCCAGCACTGCGGACCTGGATCAGCCCCAGCATTTT

J gene: TRBJ2-5
clone size: -
D gene: TRBD1
V gene: TRBV4-1
CDR3 protein: CASSQDRDRGTETQYF
CDR3 DNA: TGCGCCAGCAGCCAAGATAGAGACAGGGGCACAGAGACCCAGTACTTC

J gene: TRBJ2-1
clone size: -
D gene: -
V gene: TRBV6-5
CDR3 protein: CASSPRDGRDNEQFF
CDR3 DNA: TGTGCCAGCAGCCCCCGGGACGGAAGGGACAATGAGCAGTTCTTC

J gene: TRBJ2-5
clone size: -
D gene: -
V gene: TRBV5-1
CDR3 protein: CASRTEETQYF
CDR3 DNA: TGCGCCAGCCGGACGGAGGAGACCCAGTACTTC

J gene: TRBJ1-1
clone size: -
D gene: -
V gene: TRBV6-1
CDR3 protein: CASSEAQGVSEAFF
CDR3 DNA: TGTGCCAGCAGTGAAGCACAGGGTGTCTCTGAAGCTTTCTTT

J gene: TRBJ1-1
clone size: -
D gene: -
V gene: TRBV19
CDR3 protein: CASSIWGNTEAFF
CDR3 DNA: TGTGCCAGTAGTATATGGGGGAACACTGAAGCTTTCTTT

J gene: TRBJ1-2
clone size: -
D gene: -
V gene: TRBV12-3/TRBV12-4
CDR3 protein: CASSTVLYGYTF
CDR3 DNA: TGTGCCAGCAGTACAGTGCTCTATGGCTACACCTTC

J gene: TRBJ1-4
clone size: -
D gene: -
V gene: TRBV6-5
CDR3 protein: CASRSGAATNEKLFF
CDR3 DNA: TGTGCCAGCCGGTCCGGGGCAGCAACTAATGAAAAACTGTTTTTT

J gene: TRBJ1-6
clone size: -
D gene: -
V gene: TRBV5-4
CDR3 protein: CASSTGQTRYSPLHF
CDR3 DNA: TGTGCCAGCAGCACGGGACAAACTCGGTATTCACCCCTCCACTTT

J gene: TRBJ2-1
clone size: few
D gene: TRBD1
V gene: TRBV11-2
CDR3 protein: CASSPTGGGYNEQFF
CDR3 DNA: TGTGCCAGCAGCCCCACAGGGGGCGGGTACAATGAGCAGTTCTTC

J gene: TRBJ1-1
clone size: -
D gene: TRBD1
V gene: TRBV5-1
CDR3 protein: CASSLHRGADTEAFF
CDR3 DNA: TGCGCCAGCAGCCTACACAGGGGGGCGGACACTGAAGCTTTCTTT

J gene: TRBJ2-7
clone size: -
D gene: TRBD1
V gene: TRBV30
CDR3 protein: CAWSPGTGAREQYF
CDR3 DNA: TGTGCCTGGAGCCCCGGGACAGGGGCTCGCGAGCAGTACTTC

J gene: TRBJ1-2
clone size: -
D gene: -
V gene: TRBV5-1
CDR3 protein: CASALQGDYGYTF
CDR3 DNA: TGCGCCAGCGCCCTTCAGGGTGACTATGGCTACACCTTC

J gene: TRBJ2-1
clone size: once
D gene: TRBD2
V gene: TRBV7-6
CDR3 protein: CASSSPAGLGANEQFF
CDR3 DNA: TGTGCCAGCAGCTCCCCGGCGGGACTAGGAGCCAATGAGCAGTTCTTC

J gene: TRBJ2-3
clone size: -
D gene: TRBD1
V gene: TRBV5-6
CDR3 protein: CASSDRGADTQYF
CDR3 DNA: TGTGCCAGCAGCGACAGGGGAGCAGATACGCAGTATTTT

J gene: TRBJ1-4
clone size: -
D gene: -
V gene: TRBV10-1
CDR3 protein: CASSSGASNEKLFF
CDR3 DNA: TGCGCCAGCAGTTCGGGGGCGTCTAATGAAAAACTGTTTTTT

J gene: TRBJ2-5
clone size: few
D gene: -
V gene: TRBV7-9
CDR3 protein: CASSLLGVQETQYF
CDR3 DNA: TGTGCCAGCAGCCTGCTAGGGGTCCAAGAGACCCAGTACTTC

J gene: TRBJ2-3
clone size: -
D gene: TRBD2
V gene: TRBV18
CDR3 protein: CASSPGLAGADTQYF
CDR3 DNA: TGTGCCAGCTCACCGGGACTAGCGGGGGCAGATACGCAGTATTTT

J gene: TRBJ2-7
clone size: once
D gene: -
V gene: TRBV5-4
CDR3 protein: CASSMSPGQSLYEQYF
CDR3 DNA: TGTGCCAGCAGCATGTCACCGGGACAAAGCTTATACGAGCAGTACTTC

J gene: TRBJ1-5
clone size: -
D gene: TRBD1
V gene: TRBV7-8
CDR3 protein: CASSSVELGQGSGNQPQHF
CDR3 DNA: TGTGCCAGCAGCTCAGTGGAGTTGGGACAGGGATCAGGCAATCAGCCCCAGCATTTT

J gene: TRBJ2-7
clone size: -
D gene: -
V gene: TRBV7-2
CDR3 protein: CASSLGSGAGYEQYF
CDR3 DNA: TGTGCCAGCAGCTTAGGCTCGGGGGCTGGCTACGAGCAGTACTTC

J gene: TRBJ1-6
clone size: few
D gene: -
V gene: TRBV9
CDR3 protein: CASSPDGSSYNSPLHF
CDR3 DNA: TGTGCCAGCAGCCCCGACGGGAGCTCCTATAATTCACCCCTCCACTTT

J gene: TRBJ2-1
clone size: -
D gene: TRBD2
V gene: TRBV5-1
CDR3 protein: CASSRDHGGANFNEQFF
CDR3 DNA: TGCGCCAGCAGTCGTGATCACGGGGGGGCAAACTTCAATGAGCAGTTCTTC

J gene: TRBJ1-4
clone size: -
D gene: -
V gene: TRBV28
CDR3 protein: CASHRRGTNLEKLFF
CDR3 DNA: TGTGCCAGCCACCGTAGGGGGACGAACTTAGAAAAACTGTTTTTT